This TCR beta chain was observed in a study of shared clonotypes between healthy human individuals. General study results and limits: Shared across a handful of donors were about 4.8% of the naive CD4 clonotypes. Compared with clonotypes that all four donors shared, non-shared clonotypes had lower generation probabilities.

Produced via immunoSEQ multiplex PCR; TCRdb's table is partial and in-frame only. Among more than 550,000 clones listed, around 90% were seen once. Trimming removed 0 bases at V and 7 bases at J, with 10 bases between. The CDR3 loop spans 14 amino acids. CDR1 is PRHDT and CDR2 is FYEKMQ in the germline V gene (reference sequence). Note on this clone: What it binds is not known.

The sequenced sample was memory CD8+ T cells from PBMCs. Subset: CD45RO+ cells pooled with CCR7-negative TemRA cells. The chain couples TRBV13 to TRBJ2-1, with no clear D. The clonotype originates from a young man in good health. Some clones in this sample may be carry-over from other donors' samples. The CDR3: CASSLGPASNEQFF. As DNA, the CDR3 is TGTGCCAGCAGCTTAGGCCCCGCCTCTAATGAGCAGTTCTTC.